These 18 T cell receptor beta chains originate from one sample sequenced in a study of blood T cell repertoires in COVID-19. Clones were sequenced by immunoSEQ multiplex PCR, and TCRdb holds only the in-frame ones, with some missing. There are about 320,000 clones in the sample; roughly 85% occur only once, and about 7% lies in the top ten. Input material: peripheral blood. The receptors were gathered from a human donor in a cohort sampled during active COVID-19.

The V call is TRBV5-1, the J call TRBJ2-1; D is ambiguous. The CDR3 has 13 amino acids. Trimming cost V 0 bases and J 9 bases, with 10 bases left between them. Germline loops: CDR1 SGHRS, CDR2 YFSETQ. CDR3 coding DNA: TGCGCCAGCAGCTTGGACCAGACGGGTGAGCAGTTCTTC. Translating it yields CASSLDQTGEQFF. The full variable domain, completed using reference TRBV5-1 and TRBJ2-1, is KAGVTQTPRYLIKTRGQQVTLSCSPISGHRSVSWYQQTPGQGLQFLFEYFSETQRNKGNFPGRFSGRQFSNSRSEMNVSTLELGDSALYLCASSLDQTGEQFFGPGTRLTVL.

This clone was counted only a few times. The chain has TRBV6-4 and TRBJ1-1, with 7 bases matching TRBD1. The CDR3 covers 12 residues. The junction had 4 bases not matched to a gene; V was cut back by 2 bases and J by 10 bases. CDR1 is MRHNA and CDR2 is SNTAGT in the germline V gene. This CDR3 reads CASSDRTGLAFF. The CDR3 coding sequence is TGTGCCAGCAGTGACCGGACAGGTTTAGCTTTCTTT.

The sample holds one count of this clone. The CDR3 loop is CASRNRGSYEQYF. CDR3 sequence (DNA): TGTGCCAGCAGAAACAGGGGCTCCTACGAGCAGTACTTC. The rearrangement links TRBV6-5 to TRBJ2-7; 7 bases agree with TRBD1. Germline V gene data show CDR1 as MNHEY and CDR2 as SVGAGI. This CDR3 is 13 amino acids long. Trimming took 6 bases from V and 0 from J; bases not matched to a gene: 2.

The chain combines TRBV3-1 (or the pseudogene TRBV3-2) with TRBJ2-6; a possible D gene is TRBD1 (5 bases). This CDR3 is 16 amino acids long. Germline lookup yields CDR1 LGHDT and CDR2 YNNKEL (reference sequence). V lost 1 base and J 4 bases, leaving 11 bases between the germline ends. CDR3 nucleotide sequence: TGTGCCAGCAGCCAAGTAGGGGTTCTGGGGGCCAACGTCCTGACTTTC. Residues: CASSQVGVLGANVLTF.

This clone was seen more than once but under ten times. This rearrangement joins TRBV15 to TRBJ1-5, with D unclear. Germline V gives CDR1 LNHNV, CDR2 YYDKDF (reference sequence). This CDR3 has 14 amino acids. V lost 3 bases and J lost 9, with 15 bases in between. The CDR3 DNA sequence: TGTGCCACCAGCAGGGACGGGGAGGATTCGCCCCAGCATTTT. Residues: CATSRDGEDSPQHF.

The chain joins TRBV19 to TRBJ1-2; 12 nucleotides line up with TRBD1. The CDR3 spans 15 residues. Losses at the gene ends were 5 bases for V and 7 bases for J; bases not matched to a gene: 8. The germline V gene encodes CDR1 LNHDA and CDR2 SQIVND (reference sequence). The CDR3 spells CASSPKGTGGGGYTF. The DNA for the CDR3 is TGTGCCAGTAGTCCAAAGGGGACAGGGGGCGGTGGCTACACCTTC. The variable domain in full, with the rest retrieved from reference TRBV19 and TRBJ1-2, is DGGITQSPKYLFRKEGQNVTLSCEQNLNHDAMYWYRQDPGQGLRLIYYSQIVNDFQKGDIAEGYSVSREKKESFPLTVTSAQKNPTAFYLCASSPKGTGGGGYTFGSGTRLTVV.

The chain combines TRBV5-1 with TRBJ1-1, with no clear D. This CDR3 spans 15 amino acids. CDR1 and CDR2 (germline): SGHRS, YFSETQ. V was clipped by 0 bases and J by 0 bases, with 9 bases between them. CDR3 nucleotide sequence: TGCGCCAGCAGCTTGGCCCCAGGAATGAACACTGAAGCTTTCTTT. Amino acid sequence: CASSLAPGMNTEAFF.

The V and J genes are TRBV9 and TRBJ2-1; 11 bases line up with TRBD2. Germline-derived CDR1 and CDR2 are SGDLS and YYNGEE. CDR3 length equals 15 residues. Trimming removed 3 bases from V and 10 bases from J; junction bases left unmatched: 9. The CDR3, as DNA: TGTGCCAGCAGCGGACTAGCGGGGAGGGTCGGGGAGCAGTTCTTC. As protein: CASSGLAGRVGEQFF.

The chain uses TRBV27 and TRBJ2-2, with D maybe TRBD2 (5 bases). Germline CDR1 MNHEY, CDR2 SMNVEV (reference sequence). Trimming took off 6 bases at V and 9 bases at J, with 20 bases between the two ends. The CDR3 totals 15 residues. The CDR3 nucleotides read TGTGCCAGCAGGCGGGCCAATCAAGAGATCCGGGAGCTGTTTTTT. It is translated as CASRRANQEIRELFF.

This clone was found once. The chain joins TRBV18 to TRBJ1-1; 11 bases match TRBD1. Germline V gene sequence: CDR1 KGHSH, CDR2 LQKENI. J lost 0 bases, V lost 7 bases, and 7 bases had no gene match. CDR3 size: 16 residues. CDR3 residues: CASLLDRGLLNTEAFF. For the CDR3, the DNA is TGTGCCAGCTTGCTGGACAGGGGGCTCTTGAACACTGAAGCTTTCTTT.

The chain is built from TRBV18 and TRBJ2-5, with D possibly TRBD2 on 5 matching bases. The CDR3 is 13 amino acids. Trimming cost V 4 bases and J 5 bases, with 11 bases left between them. Per the germline V gene, CDR1 is KGHSH and CDR2 is LQKENI. The CDR3, as DNA: TGTGCCAGCTCACTACTAGTAGACGAGACCCAGTACTTC. Its protein product is CASSLLVDETQYF.

The CDR3 sequence: CASSVGGIGVSPLHF. The CDR3 DNA reads TGTGCCAGCAGCGTGGGGGGGATTGGGGTTTCACCCCTCCACTTT. The chain carries TRBV9 and TRBJ1-6; D is perhaps TRBD1 (5 bases). The CDR3 runs 15 residues. V was trimmed by 2 bases and J by 9 bases, leaving 15 bases between them. Germline lookup yields CDR1 SGDLS and CDR2 YYNGEE.

The chain combines TRBV5-1 with TRBJ2-7, with TRBD1 identical over 9 bases. V dropped 5 bases and J dropped 1; count of bases not matched to a gene: 7. This CDR3 contains 15 residues. The germline CDR1 and CDR2 sequences are SGHRS and YFSETQ. The CDR3 protein is CASRSLQGASYEQYF. The CDR3 DNA is TGCGCCAGCAGAAGTTTACAGGGGGCGTCCTACGAGCAGTACTTC.

V and J are TRBV19 and TRBJ1-2; D is unclear. V lost 4 bases, J lost 4 bases, and 16 bases lay in between. The CDR3 extends over 15 amino acids. From germline, CDR1 is LNHDA and CDR2 SQIVND (reference sequence). The CDR3 protein is CASSKKAEVLYGYTF. CDR3 bases: TGTGCCAGTAGTAAAAAGGCGGAGGTTCTCTATGGCTACACCTTC.

J is TRBJ1-2 and V is TRBV7-9; possibly TRBD1 for D (5 bases). Germline CDR1 reads SEHNR; CDR2 reads FQNEAQ (reference sequence). Trimming removed 0 bases at V and 3 bases at J, with 14 bases between. The CDR3 is 16 amino acids. This CDR3 is CASSLAGVGGDYGYTF. The CDR3, as DNA: TGTGCCAGCAGCTTAGCGGGAGTCGGGGGAGACTATGGCTACACCTTC.

The chain uses TRBV6-4 and TRBJ2-1, with TRBD2 identical over 11 bases. The CDR3 runs 16 residues. The trim removed 4 bases at V and 7 bases at J, leaving 9 bases unmatched. Per germline, CDR1 MRHNA and CDR2 SNTAGT. The DNA of the CDR3 is TGTGCCAGCAGTGCCCTAGCGGGGGGCTTCGGGAATGAGCAGTTCTTC. Its protein product is CASSALAGGFGNEQFF.

V usage is TRBV7-8 and J usage is TRBJ2-1; TRBD2 matches 9 bases. Germline V CDR1 and CDR2: SGHVS, FQNEAQ. V was clipped by 1 base and J by 9 bases; unmatched bases: 10. The CDR3 is 16 amino acids. CDR3 nucleotides: TGTGCCAGCAGCTTAGTTAGCGGGGGTCCCAAGGGTGAGCAGTTCTTC. Amino acid sequence: CASSLVSGGPKGEQFF. Full variable domain (outside the CDR3, taken from reference TRBV7-8 and TRBJ2-1): GAGVSQSPRYKVAKRGQDVALRCDPISGHVSLFWYQQALGQGPEFLTYFQNEAQLDKSGLPSDRFFAERPEGSVSTLKIQRTQQEDSAVYLCASSLVSGGPKGEQFFGPGTRLTVL.

The chain couples TRBV19 to TRBJ1-5, with D possibly matching TRBD1 (5 bases). Between the trimmed V and J ends, which lost 3 bases and 1 base, there was a span of 10 bases. The length of the CDR3 is 15 residues. Looked up from germline, CDR1 is LNHDA and CDR2 is SQIVND (reference sequence). The CDR3 sequence is CASSMGQTSNQPQHF. CDR3 sequence (DNA): TGTGCCAGTAGTATGGGGCAGACCAGCAATCAGCCCCAGCATTTT.